This entry lists 23 T cell receptor beta chains sequenced from one sample in a study of monozygotic twins with inflammatory bowel disease. One entry per CDR3 protein, without DNA, is what TCRdb gives after re-calling the 5' RACE reads. This sample's table reports 300,000 to 450,000 distinct CDR3 sequences. Material: blood. Receptors originate from a human donor with ulcerative colitis or Crohn's disease, or a healthy co-twin of an affected twin (not recorded which).

The rearrangement links TRBV2 to TRBJ2-1; TCRdb lists TRBD2, though no DNA is available to test this call. Germline loops: CDR1 SNHLY, CDR2 FYNNEI. CDR3 length: 16 amino acids. CDR3: CASPNPGLAGVNEQFF.

This chain connects TRBV6-5 to TRBJ1-1; TCRdb reports TRBD1, a call that lacks DNA to check it against. The CDR3 totals 13 residues. Looked up from germline, CDR1 is MNHEY and CDR2 is SVGAGI. The CDR3 reads CASSPTGHKGAFF.

The V call is TRBV6-8, the J call TRBJ2-5. Germline CDR1 is MNHGY and CDR2 is SAAAGT. CDR3 length: 12 amino acids. The CDR3 reads CASVRPSETQYF.

The genes are TRBV5-6 and TRBJ1-5. Germline values: CDR1 SGHDT, CDR2 YYEEEE. This CDR3 is built from 14 residues. The CDR3 loop is CASSLGHYNQPQHF.

The chain uses TRBV12-3 or TRBV12-4 and TRBJ1-2. The CDR3 sequence is 14 residues long. CDR3 region: CASSPRVRNYGYTF.

This chain links TRBV5-1 with TRBJ2-3; the TRBD2 assignment by TCRdb is unverifiable without DNA. Germline assignment: CDR1 SGHRS and CDR2 YFSETQ. This CDR3 is built from 14 residues. CDR3 in amino acids: CASSLLVSTDTQYF.

The chain links TRBV10-2 to TRBJ2-1; TCRdb proposes TRBD2, but this gene call is untestable without DNA. Germline V gene lookup returns CDR1 WSHSY and CDR2 SAAADI. The CDR3 loop spans 14 amino acids. CDR3 region: CASRERGGYNEQFF.

The chain combines TRBV6-1 with TRBJ2-7; the TCRdb call, TRBD1, lacks DNA for checking. Germline V gene lookup returns CDR1 MNHNS and CDR2 SASEGT. The CDR3 totals 15 residues. The CDR3 loop is CASRGSGTGSHEQYF.

This chain joins TRBV2 and TRBJ2-3; with no DNA, the TCRdb D assignment of TRBD1 cannot be verified. The CDR3 runs to 17 residues. Germline CDR1 SNHLY, CDR2 FYNNEI. The CDR3 protein is CASSVSLGGGVPDTQYF.

This sequence joins TRBV7-9 and TRBJ2-1; TCRdb outputs TRBD2, but without DNA this stays unchecked. The CDR3 consists of 15 residues. CDR1 SEHNR and CDR2 FQNEAQ come from the germline V gene (reference sequence). CDR3 sequence reads: CASSLERTSYNEQFF.

This chain uses TRBV10-3 with TRBJ2-4. The CDR3 extends over 14 amino acids. Germline CDR1 is ENHRY and CDR2 is SYGVKD. CDR3 protein: CAISESVAKNIQYF.

V is TRBV4-1 and J is TRBJ2-2; TCRdb reports TRBD1, a call that lacks DNA to check it against. CDR3 size: 16 residues. CDR1 and CDR2 from the germline V gene are MGHRA and YSYEKL. The CDR3 here is CASSQVEGGSGGELFF.

This chain uses TRBV6-5 with TRBJ2-2; TCRdb returns TRBD1, unconfirmable since there is no DNA. The CDR3 has 17 amino acids. The germline gives CDR1 MNHEY, CDR2 SVGAGI. The CDR3 region is CASSYSRGGGNTGELFF.

V is TRBV6-1 and J is TRBJ1-5; the D call from TCRdb, TRBD1, cannot be confirmed without DNA. Germline V CDR1 and CDR2: MNHNS, SASEGT. CDR3 length equals 14 residues. The CDR3 sequence is CASSRWGDNQPQHF.

The chain uses TRBV4-1 and TRBJ2-4; without DNA, the TCRdb call of TRBD1 cannot be checked. The CDR3 loop spans 15 amino acids. CDR1 MGHRA and CDR2 YSYEKL come from the germline V gene. CDR3 amino acids: CASSQSQGAKNIQYF.

This sequence joins TRBV5-5 and TRBJ1-4. Germline-derived CDR1 and CDR2 are SGHKS and YYEKEE (reference sequence). This CDR3 is built from 13 residues. CDR3 residues: CASGTPLNEKLFF.

The chain's CDR3 is CASGFADRPAYEQYF. The chain uses TRBV12-5 and TRBJ2-7; checking the TCRdb D call of TRBD1 is not possible without DNA. Germline assignment: CDR1 LGHNT and CDR2 FRNRAP. The CDR3 totals 15 residues.

The V call is TRBV6-2 or TRBV6-3, the J call TRBJ1-1; TCRdb calls TRBD1, which cannot be checked without DNA. The CDR3 is 14 residues long. The germline CDR1 and CDR2 sequences are MNHEY and SVGEGT. The CDR3 is CASSYASRDTEAFF.

The chain recombines TRBV20-1 with TRBJ2-7; there is no DNA to check the TCRdb D call of TRBD2. This CDR3 contains 13 residues. CDR1 is DFQATT and CDR2 is SNEGSKA in the germline V gene (reference sequence). CDR3 loop: CSASVGMEGEQYF.

The chain carries TRBV2 and TRBJ1-1. The CDR3 extends over 16 amino acids. Germline CDR1 reads SNHLY; CDR2 reads FYNNEI. The CDR3 sequence: CASSRVLGGGRTEAFF.

The CDR3: CASSLSTGGAFF. The chain combines TRBV7-9 with TRBJ1-1. Looked up from germline, CDR1 is SEHNR and CDR2 is FQNEAQ (reference sequence). This CDR3 has 12 residues.

This chain's CDR3 is CASARGAYEQYF. The J gene is TRBJ2-7, the V gene TRBV12-3 or TRBV12-4; TCRdb lists TRBD1, though no DNA is available to test this call. CDR3 length: 12 residues.

This sequence joins TRBV28 and TRBJ2-7; lacking DNA, the TRBD1 call made by TCRdb goes unchecked. The CDR3 has 11 residues. Per germline, CDR1 MDHEN and CDR2 SYDVKM. This CDR3 reads CASSIRDRRDF.